The 7 T cell receptor beta chains listed next were all sequenced from one sample in a study of cytomegalovirus exposure and HLA in healthy donors. TCRdb's copy holds only in-frame clones and misses some; the assay was immunoSEQ multiplex PCR. This sample has about 130,000 clones, with 89% found just once. Input material: PBMCs. These receptor sequences come from a woman aged 18-29 years in good health and CMV-seropositive.

In DNA form, the CDR3 reads TGTGCCAGCAGCCCACGACAGGGGAGGGAGACCCAGTACTTC. Its translation is CASSPRQGRETQYF. V is TRBV5-6 and J is TRBJ2-5, with 8 bases matching TRBD1. The trim removed 4 bases at V and 5 bases at J, leaving 7 bases unmatched. The germline gives CDR1 SGHDT, CDR2 YYEEEE. The CDR3 is 14 residues long.

This chain links TRBV7-8 with TRBJ1-1; 8 bases agree with TRBD1. The germline V gene encodes CDR1 SGHVS and CDR2 FQNEAQ. The V segment lost 3 bases and the J segment 10 bases; nucleotides outside the gene matches: 16. This CDR3 spans 16 amino acids. In DNA, the CDR3 is TGTGCCAGCAGCTTCCCCTCCTTAACAGGGGGAGGACGAGCTTTCTTT. It codes for CASSFPSLTGGGRAFF.

The sample holds a few counts of this clone. This sequence joins TRBV13 and TRBJ2-4; a weak D match, TRBD2 (6 bases). The CDR3 spans 16 residues. Looked up from germline, CDR1 is PRHDT and CDR2 is FYEKMQ (reference sequence). The V and J ends lost 5 bases and 5 bases respectively, with 19 bases between them. CDR3 protein: CASSHRGGSPQNIQYF. In DNA form, the CDR3 reads TGTGCCAGCAGCCATCGTGGGGGGTCCCCCCAAAACATTCAGTACTTC. The full variable domain, rest sourced from reference TRBV13 and TRBJ2-4, is AAGVIQSPRHLIKEKRETATLKCYPIPRHDTVYWYQQGPGQDPQFLISFYEKMQSDKGSIPDRFSAQQFSDYHSELNMSSLELGDSALYFCASSHRGGSPQNIQYFGAGTRLSVL.

The chain has TRBV25-1 and TRBJ2-5, with 14 positions matching TRBD2. Per the germline V gene, CDR1 is MGHDK and CDR2 is SYGVNS. This CDR3 is 18 amino acids long. V trimming: 0 bases; J trimming: 4 bases; junction bases outside the gene matches: 7. CDR3: CASSEYIGLAGGLETQYF. Written as DNA, the CDR3 is TGTGCCAGCAGTGAATATATAGGACTAGCGGGGGGACTAGAGACCCAGTACTTC.

The chain links TRBV7-8 to TRBJ2-3, with a weak D call TRBD2 (5 bases). V lost 3 bases and J lost 2, with 18 bases in between. CDR1 and CDR2 (germline): SGHVS, FQNEAQ. The CDR3 runs to 17 residues. The CDR3 reads CASSFPRTLPLTDTQYF. Written as DNA, the CDR3 is TGTGCCAGCAGCTTCCCACGGACTCTCCCCCTCACAGATACGCAGTATTTT.

In its sample, this clone was seen once. The CDR3 loop is CASSYSTLGNQPQHF. The CDR3 bases are TGTGCCAGCAGTTACTCGACCCTCGGGAATCAGCCCCAGCATTTT. The chain combines TRBV6-5 with TRBJ1-5; D gene uncertain. This CDR3 has 15 residues. Germline V gene sequence: CDR1 MNHEY, CDR2 SVGAGI. V was trimmed by 0 bases and J by 4 bases, leaving 10 bases between them.

The rearrangement uses TRBV5-1 and TRBJ2-6; possible D gene TRBD2, 6 bases. CDR3 length: 16 amino acids. Between the trimmed V and J ends, which lost 8 bases and 2 bases, there was a span of 17 bases. The V gene's germline CDR1 is SGHRS and CDR2 YFSETQ. CDR3 loop: CASTSGVFAGANVLTF. CDR3 sequence (DNA): TGCGCCAGTACCTCGGGGGTCTTTGCTGGGGCCAACGTCCTGACTTTC.